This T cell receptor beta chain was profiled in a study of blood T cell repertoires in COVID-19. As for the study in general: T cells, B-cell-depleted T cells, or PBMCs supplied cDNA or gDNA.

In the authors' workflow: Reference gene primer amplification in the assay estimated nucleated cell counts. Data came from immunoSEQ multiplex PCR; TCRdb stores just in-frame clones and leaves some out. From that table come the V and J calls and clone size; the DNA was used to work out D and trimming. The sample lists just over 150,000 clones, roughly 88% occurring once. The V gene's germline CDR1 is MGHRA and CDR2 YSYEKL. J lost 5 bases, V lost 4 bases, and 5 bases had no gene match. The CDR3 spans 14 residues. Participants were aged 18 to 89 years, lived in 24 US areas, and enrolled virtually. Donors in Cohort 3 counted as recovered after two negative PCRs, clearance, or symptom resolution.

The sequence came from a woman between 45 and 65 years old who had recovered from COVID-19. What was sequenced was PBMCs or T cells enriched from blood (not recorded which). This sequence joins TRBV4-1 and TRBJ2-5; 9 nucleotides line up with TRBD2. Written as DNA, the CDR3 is TGCGCCAGCAGCCGCAAAGGGACTAGCGAGACCCAGTACTTC. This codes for CASSRKGTSETQYF.